A selection of T cell receptor beta chains follows, all from one sample in a study of blood T cell repertoires in COVID-19. Measured with immunoSEQ multiplex PCR; TCRdb has only the in-frame clones, and not every one. The sample records around 38,000 clones, 85% to 90% being singletons. The sample comprised peripheral blood. The receptors were gathered from an older man with acute or convalescent COVID-19. Each CDR3 is given with its conserved first and last residue. D genes are given only for firm matches. Rows give clone size only sometimes, using once, few, many, or a class for an expanded clone.

v_gene: TRBV14
j_gene: TRBJ2-7
abundance: .
d_gene: TRBD1
CDR3nt: TGTGCCAGCAGTCAGACCCCCGGACAGGGAGGCGCCTTC
CDR3aa: CASSQTPGQGGAF

v_gene: TRBV4-3
j_gene: TRBJ1-1
abundance: .
d_gene: .
CDR3nt: TGCGCCAGCAGCCGGGCGCAGGAGGCCGCTGAAGCTTTCTTT
CDR3aa: CASSRAQEAAEAFF

v_gene: TRBV19
j_gene: TRBJ2-3
abundance: .
d_gene: TRBD2
CDR3nt: TGTGCCAGCGGGACTAGCGGGGTTTTAGATACGCAGTATTTT
CDR3aa: CASGTSGVLDTQYF

v_gene: TRBV5-6
j_gene: TRBJ2-3
abundance: .
d_gene: .
CDR3nt: TGTGCCAGCAGACGTATGACGGGGGGCCATGCCACAGATACGCAGTATTTT
CDR3aa: CASRRMTGGHATDTQYF

v_gene: TRBV7-2
j_gene: TRBJ2-3
abundance: .
d_gene: .
CDR3nt: TGTGCCAGCAGCTTACAGGTCGATTCTAGCACAGATACGCAGTATTTT
CDR3aa: CASSLQVDSSTDTQYF

v_gene: TRBV9
j_gene: TRBJ1-2
abundance: once
d_gene: TRBD1
CDR3nt: TGTGCCAGCAGCGAACCGGGACAGGGAACCTACACCTTC
CDR3aa: CASSEPGQGTYTF

v_gene: TRBV30
j_gene: TRBJ2-3
abundance: .
d_gene: .
CDR3nt: TGTGCCTGGAGTAGGGGGAGGGGCACAGATACGCAGTATTTT
CDR3aa: CAWSRGRGTDTQYF

v_gene: TRBV2
j_gene: TRBJ1-2
abundance: .
d_gene: .
CDR3nt: TGTGCCAGCAGTGACCAAACAGGAGTCTATGGCTACACCTTC
CDR3aa: CASSDQTGVYGYTF

v_gene: TRBV28
j_gene: TRBJ2-7
abundance: once
d_gene: TRBD2
CDR3nt: TGTGCCAGCAGTTTAGCGGGAGGTTCAGTCCACGAGCAGTACTTC
CDR3aa: CASSLAGGSVHEQYF

v_gene: TRBV28
j_gene: TRBJ1-4
abundance: .
d_gene: TRBD1
CDR3nt: TGTGCCAGCAGCATACGGGGACAGGGTTCGGAAAAACTGTTTTTT
CDR3aa: CASSIRGQGSEKLFF

v_gene: TRBV5-5
j_gene: TRBJ1-1
abundance: .
d_gene: .
CDR3nt: TGTGCCAGCAGCTTGTCAGTGAACACTGAAGCTTTCTTT
CDR3aa: CASSLSVNTEAFF

v_gene: TRBV7-2
j_gene: TRBJ2-4
abundance: .
d_gene: TRBD1
CDR3nt: TGTGCCAGCAGCCAAGGGGGACAGGGCCTGATCGGCATTCAGTACTTC
CDR3aa: CASSQGGQGLIGIQYF

v_gene: TRBV27
j_gene: TRBJ1-2
abundance: .
d_gene: .
CDR3nt: TGTGCCAGCAAAACTCTCTATGGCTACACCTTC
CDR3aa: CASKTLYGYTF